The rows below give T cell receptor beta chains drawn from one sample of a study of cytomegalovirus exposure and HLA in healthy donors. The table came from immunoSEQ multiplex PCR; TCRdb's copy has only in-frame clones and leaves some out. This table holds roughly 140,000 clones, 75% to 85% found once. The sequenced sample was PBMCs. These receptors all stem from a man in his fifties or sixties in good health and CMV-seropositive. CDR3s include the opening cysteine and the closing phenylalanine or tryptophan. The D gene is left open where the match is weak. Where a row states a size, it is once, few, many or the class of an expanded clone; other rows omit it.

TRBD1 TRBJ2-1 NA TRBV11-3 CASSLTGTDNEQFF TGTGCCAGCAGCTTAACCGGGACAGACAATGAGCAGTTCTTC
TRBD1 TRBJ2-3 NA TRBV7-3 CASSPQGAKTDTQYF TGTGCCAGCAGCCCCCAGGGGGCGAAAACAGATACGCAGTATTTT
NA TRBJ2-3 once TRBV28 CASSFLGAADTQYF TGTGCCAGCAGTTTCTTGGGGGCTGCAGATACGCAGTATTTT
TRBD2 TRBJ2-1 NA TRBV6-6 CASSYQRGGPMDEQFF TGTGCCAGCAGTTACCAACGGGGAGGGCCGATGGATGAGCAGTTCTTC
NA TRBJ2-3 NA TRBV2 CASRTSGTLTQYF TGTGCCAGCAGGACCTCCGGGACATTAACGCAGTATTTT
TRBD1 TRBJ2-1 NA TRBV6-5 CASSYSRGGGEQFF TGTGCCAGCAGTTACTCGAGAGGGGGCGGTGAGCAGTTCTTC
NA TRBJ2-5 NA TRBV30 CAWIPYQETQYF TGTGCCTGGATTCCGTACCAAGAGACCCAGTACTTC
NA TRBJ1-2 NA TRBV5-1 CASSVDKPGDYYGYTF TGCGCCAGCAGCGTGGACAAGCCAGGGGATTACTATGGCTACACCTTC
TRBD2 TRBJ2-5 NA TRBV7-7 CASSTGLAQETQYF TGTGCTAGCAGCACCGGACTAGCCCAAGAGACCCAGTACTTC
NA TRBJ2-2 NA TRBV19 CATWGLFGELFF TGTGCCACATGGGGACTCTTCGGGGAGCTGTTTTTT
NA TRBJ1-2 NA TRBV19 CASSIDHVGGRRYGYTF TGTGCCAGTAGTATAGATCATGTGGGGGGACGGCGATATGGCTACACCTTC
TRBD1 TRBJ2-4 NA TRBV23-1 CASSGQGLAKNIQYF TGCGCCAGCAGTGGACAGGGTCTAGCCAAAAACATTCAGTACTTC
TRBD1 TRBJ2-5 NA TRBV10-3 CAISAGQGETQYF TGTGCCATCAGTGCTGGACAGGGAGAGACCCAGTACTTC
NA TRBJ1-1 NA TRBV6-5 CASSQVTKGTEAFF TGTGCCAGCAGCCAAGTAACCAAGGGGACTGAAGCTTTCTTT
NA TRBJ2-7 NA TRBV21-1 CATSGTGSHEQYF TGTGCCACTTCTGGGACAGGGAGCCACGAGCAGTACTTC
TRBD1 TRBJ2-5 NA TRBV4-1 CASSQPMTGGQETQYF TGCGCCAGCAGCCAACCGATGACAGGGGGTCAAGAGACCCAGTACTTC
NA TRBJ1-1 few TRBV6-1 CAISESGERGITEAFF TGTGCCATCAGTGAATCAGGGGAACGTGGAATCACTGAAGCTTTCTTT
NA TRBJ2-5 NA TRBV19 CASSIWGVETQYF TGTGCCAGTAGTATTTGGGGCGTCGAGACCCAGTACTTC
TRBD1 TRBJ1-5 NA TRBV5-5 CASSFRTGGNQPQHF TGTGCCAGCAGCTTCAGGACAGGGGGAAATCAGCCCCAGCATTTT
TRBD2 TRBJ2-1 NA TRBV19 CASSIIAGGPQFF TGTGCCAGTAGTATCATAGCGGGAGGGCCCCAGTTCTTC
TRBD1 TRBJ1-2 NA TRBV18 CASSPVTGVGYTF TGTGCCAGCTCACCCGTGACAGGGGTCGGCTACACCTTC
NA TRBJ2-5 once TRBV7-8 CASSPFSVKETQYF TGTGCCAGCAGCCCCTTTTCGGTTAAAGAGACCCAGTACTTC
TRBD2 TRBJ2-5 NA TRBV4-2 CASSQGLAGETETQYF TGTGCCAGCAGCCAAGGGCTAGCGGGAGAAACGGAGACCCAGTACTTC
NA TRBJ2-7 NA TRBV2 CASRVAGARNEQYF TGTGCCAGCAGGGTTGCGGGGGCACGCAACGAGCAGTACTTC
TRBD1 TRBJ1-2 once TRBV30 CAWRLQGSNYGYTF TGTGCCTGGAGACTACAGGGGTCCAACTATGGCTACACCTTC
NA TRBJ1-5 NA TRBV9 CASSAGAQPQHF TGTGCCAGCAGCGCAGGGGCCCAGCCCCAGCATTTT
NA TRBJ2-7 large TRBV5-5 CASSLWESDEQYF TGTGCCAGCAGCTTGTGGGAGTCAGACGAGCAGTACTTC
TRBD1 TRBJ1-4 NA TRBV10-1 CASSVGTGAGDEKLFF TGCGCCAGCAGTGTCGGGACAGGGGCCGGCGATGAAAAACTGTTTTTT
TRBD2 TRBJ2-1 once TRBV11-2 CARPHSGRSDEQFF TGTGCCAGACCGCATAGCGGGAGGAGCGATGAGCAGTTCTTC
TRBD2 TRBJ2-3 NA TRBV5-1 CASSAQPGLDSGTQYF TGCGCCAGCAGCGCACAACCTGGACTAGATAGCGGTACGCAGTATTTT
TRBD2 TRBJ2-3 NA TRBV7-9 CASRRSGSEDTQYF TGTGCCAGCAGGAGGAGCGGGAGTGAAGATACGCAGTATTTT
TRBD2 TRBJ2-2 once TRBV9 CASSVGGTSTGELFF TGTGCCAGCAGCGTAGGAGGGACTAGCACCGGGGAGCTGTTTTTT
NA TRBJ1-3 few TRBV5-1 CASSQTADTIYF TGCGCCAGCAGCCAAACGGCGGACACCATATATTTT
NA TRBJ1-4 NA TRBV10-3 CATRTATNEKLFF TGTGCCACCCGGACAGCGACAAATGAAAAACTGTTTTTT
NA TRBJ2-6 NA TRBV4-2 CASSLPTGSGANVLTF TGTGCCAGCAGCCTACCTACAGGGTCTGGGGCCAACGTCCTGACTTTC
TRBD1 TRBJ2-7 NA TRBV10-1 CASSDTAGTGSEQYF TGCGCCAGCAGTGATACTGCGGGGACAGGGAGCGAGCAGTACTTC
TRBD2 TRBJ2-1 NA TRBV28 CASSRKPGTSSYNEQFF TGTGCCAGCAGCCGCAAGCCCGGGACTAGCTCCTACAATGAGCAGTTCTTC
TRBD1 TRBJ1-6 NA TRBV29-1 CSVWPGGNSPLHF TGCAGCGTTTGGCCAGGGGGGAATTCACCCCTCCACTTT
NA TRBJ1-1 NA TRBV7-9 CASSRPGPRIAEAFF TGTGCCAGCAGCCGACCCGGCCCGCGGATTGCTGAAGCTTTCTTT
NA TRBJ1-4 NA TRBV5-1 CASSLAGRQGYEKLFF TGCGCCAGCAGCTTGGCCGGTCGGCAGGGGTATGAAAAACTGTTTTTT
NA TRBJ2-1 NA TRBV2 CASGQPGYNEQFF TGTGCCAGCGGGCAGCCAGGATACAATGAGCAGTTCTTC
NA TRBJ2-7 NA TRBV10-2 CASLIRGGYEQYF TGCGCCAGCTTAATAAGGGGCGGCTACGAGCAGTACTTC
TRBD1 TRBJ2-7 once TRBV6-1 CAISGQARGEQYF TGTGCCATATCGGGACAGGCCCGGGGCGAGCAGTACTTC
NA TRBJ2-2 NA TRBV5-4 CASSFGGARTGELFF TGTGCCAGCAGCTTCGGCGGAGCGCGGACCGGGGAGCTGTTTTTT
TRBD1 TRBJ1-2 NA TRBV7-2 CASSPDRATYGYTF TGTGCCAGCAGCCCCGACAGGGCGACCTATGGCTACACCTTC
TRBD1 TRBJ2-2 NA TRBV7-9 CSSSPGQGVSFTGELFF TGTTCCAGCAGCCCGGGACAGGGGGTTTCCTTCACCGGGGAGCTGTTTTTT
TRBD2 TRBJ2-3 NA TRBV23-1 CASSQSPGTSGSTDTQYF TGCGCCAGCAGTCAATCGCCGGGGACTAGCGGTAGCACAGATACGCAGTATTTT
TRBD1 TRBJ2-7 once TRBV11-2 CASSLRDRAHEQYF TGTGCCAGCAGCTTGAGGGACAGGGCCCACGAGCAGTACTTC
NA TRBJ2-6 NA TRBV7-2 CASSLPYSGANVLTF TGTGCCAGCAGCTTACCGTACTCTGGGGCCAACGTCCTGACTTTC